These 11 T cell receptor beta chains came from one sample sequenced in a study of cytomegalovirus exposure and HLA in healthy donors. Clones were read by immunoSEQ multiplex PCR, and TCRdb kept only the in-frame ones, dropping some. The table has around 73,000 clones, 80% to 90% seen once. The sequenced material came from PBMCs. The receptors come from a woman aged 18-29 years in good health and CMV-seropositive.

This clone was seen once. V is TRBV28 and J is TRBJ2-7, with D maybe TRBD2 (5 bases). This CDR3 comprises 14 residues. Between the trimmed V and J ends, which lost 6 bases and 4 bases, there was a span of 16 bases. Per the germline V gene, CDR1 is MDHEN and CDR2 is SYDVKM. CDR3 sequence reads: CASSPPGFGYEQYF. The DNA of the CDR3 is TGTGCCAGCAGCCCACCGGGGTTTGGTTACGAGCAGTACTTC.

This clone was observed once. J is TRBJ2-1 and V is TRBV5-1, with 9 bases matching TRBD2. V lost 0 bases to trimming and J lost 0 bases; unmatched junction nucleotides: 4. The length of the CDR3 is 17 residues. Germline V gene lookup returns CDR1 SGHRS and CDR2 YFSETQ. CDR3 sequence reads: CASSLGAGGPSYNEQFF. The CDR3 coding sequence is TGCGCCAGCAGCTTGGGGGCGGGAGGGCCCTCCTACAATGAGCAGTTCTTC.

The V gene is TRBV5-5, the J gene TRBJ1-2; a possible D gene is TRBD1 (5 bases). CDR1 is SGHKS and CDR2 is YYEKEE in the germline V gene (reference sequence). CDR3 length equals 17 residues. V lost 4 bases and J 4 bases, leaving 23 bases between the germline ends. CDR3 sequence reads: CASSPEYRQPRVYGYTF. CDR3 in DNA: TGTGCCAGCAGCCCAGAATACAGGCAGCCACGGGTCTATGGCTACACCTTC.

The rearrangement joins TRBV7-2 to TRBJ2-5; D ambiguous. The ends were cut back, 2 bases at V and 1 base at J, with 20 bases in the middle. The CDR3 length is 18 residues. Germline V CDR1 and CDR2: SGHTA, FQGNSA. For the CDR3, the DNA is TGTGCCAGCAGCTTATCTTCTACTTGGGCTGCAACCCAAGAGACCCAGTACTTC. This codes for CASSLSSTWAATQETQYF.

About this clone: The junction differs from germline at one of its ends, possibly a read error. The V and J genes are TRBV4-1 and TRBJ2-7; TRBD2 is a possible D gene (6 bases). Looked up from germline, CDR1 is MGHRA and CDR2 is YSYEKL. CDR3 length: 13 amino acids. CDR3 sequence reads: CASSQWGREVADF. Here the CDR3 DNA reads TGCGCCAGCAGCCAATGGGGAAGGGAGGTCGCGGACTTC.

The V call is TRBV11-2, the J call TRBJ2-7; D might be TRBD2 (6 bases). The V and J ends lost 5 bases and 4 bases respectively, with 15 bases between them. The CDR3 loop spans 14 amino acids. The V gene's germline CDR1 is SGHAT and CDR2 FQNNGV. CDR3 DNA: TGTGCCAGCAGCCCGGCGGAGGGTAGGTACGAGCAGTACTTC. Its translation: CASSPAEGRYEQYF.

The V and J genes are TRBV4-2 and TRBJ2-3; a possible D gene is TRBD2 (6 bases). V gave up 0 bases and J gave up 3 bases, with 19 bases separating them. The CDR3 is 18 amino acids. The germline V gene encodes CDR1 LGHNA and CDR2 YNFKEQ. The CDR3 nucleotides are TGTGCCAGCAGCCAAGAGGGGGAGAATAGCGGACTTACAGATACGCAGTATTTT. It encodes CASSQEGENSGLTDTQYF.

The chain joins TRBV19 to TRBJ2-5; TRBD2 agrees at 10 bases. CDR3 size: 15 residues. With 5 bases clipped from V and 3 bases from J, the junction kept 6 bases outside the gene matches. Germline CDR1 LNHDA, CDR2 SQIVND (reference sequence). CDR3 amino acids: CASSGGGLAEETQYF. Written as DNA, the CDR3 is TGTGCCAGTAGTGGGGGCGGACTAGCGGAAGAGACCCAGTACTTC. Looking up the rest from reference TRBV19 and TRBJ2-5 gives the full variable domain: DGGITQSPKYLFRKEGQNVTLSCEQNLNHDAMYWYRQDPGQGLRLIYYSQIVNDFQKGDIAEGYSVSREKKESFPLTVTSAQKNPTAFYLCASSGGGLAEETQYFGPGTRLLVL.

The chain carries TRBV11-2 and TRBJ2-1; tentative D call: TRBD1 (6 bases). The CDR3 has 13 residues. CDR1 and CDR2 from the germline V gene are SGHAT and FQNNGV. With 5 bases removed from V and 2 bases from J, the gap between germline ends came to 7 bases. CDR3 loop: CASSRDTYNEQFF. The CDR3 DNA is TGTGCCAGCAGCCGGGACACCTACAATGAGCAGTTCTTC.

The genes are TRBV9 and TRBJ1-5; D is unclear. CDR1 and CDR2 (germline): SGDLS, YYNGEE. Trimming stripped 2 bases from V and 2 bases from J, with 11 bases between. This CDR3 spans 15 amino acids. The CDR3 protein is CASSVRVNGNQPQHF. Written as DNA, the CDR3 is TGTGCCAGCAGCGTGAGGGTGAACGGCAATCAGCCCCAGCATTTT.

The V call is TRBV25-1, the J call TRBJ1-2; D is possibly TRBD1 (5 bases). The germline V gene encodes CDR1 MGHDK and CDR2 SYGVNS. The CDR3 totals 13 residues. Trimming cost V 3 bases and J 4 bases, with 9 bases left between them. CDR3 region: CASSDQGLYGYTF. CDR3 coding DNA: TGTGCCAGCAGTGATCAGGGCCTCTATGGCTACACCTTC.